Below are 31 T cell receptor beta chains sequenced from a single sample in a study of blood T cell repertoires in COVID-19. Measured with immunoSEQ multiplex PCR; TCRdb has only the in-frame clones, and not every one. The sample yields approximately 270,000 clones, 89% seen once. The source material was peripheral blood. The receptor source for this set is a man over 45 with acute or convalescent COVID-19.

The J gene is TRBJ1-5, the V gene TRBV4-2; D might be TRBD1 (6 bases). Trimming took 6 bases from V and 0 from J, leaving 24 bases between them. The CDR3 covers 19 residues. Germline values: CDR1 LGHNA, CDR2 YNFKEQ. CDR3 amino acids: CASSHTQGLYFNSNQPQHF. The CDR3 DNA sequence: TGTGCCAGCAGTCACACACAGGGATTGTATTTTAATAGCAATCAGCCCCAGCATTTT.

The V call is TRBV5-1, the J call TRBJ2-7; 8 bases align to TRBD1. This CDR3 has 17 residues. Germline CDR1 reads SGHRS; CDR2 reads YFSETQ. With 4 bases clipped from V and 1 base from J, the junction kept 13 bases outside the gene matches. The chain's CDR3 is CASSLGQVWTGSYEQYF. Written as DNA, the CDR3 is TGCGCCAGCAGCCTGGGGCAAGTCTGGACAGGGTCCTACGAGCAGTACTTC. The complete variable domain, with remaining parts taken from reference TRBV5-1 and TRBJ2-7, reads KAGVTQTPRYLIKTRGQQVTLSCSPISGHRSVSWYQQTPGQGLQFLFEYFSETQRNKGNFPGRFSGRQFSNSRSEMNVSTLELGDSALYLCASSLGQVWTGSYEQYFGPGTRLTVT.

V and J are TRBV19 and TRBJ2-1, with 9 bases fitting TRBD2. Germline trimming cut 4 bases from V and 5 bases from J; bases unmatched to any gene: 15. The CDR3 runs 18 residues. Germline V gene lookup returns CDR1 LNHDA and CDR2 SQIVND (reference sequence). Here the CDR3 reads CASSSGRPLAGGHNEQFF. The CDR3 region has the DNA TGTGCCAGTAGTAGCGGGCGCCCCCTGGCGGGGGGGCACAATGAGCAGTTCTTC.

The chain combines TRBV7-9 with TRBJ1-6; D is unclear. Per germline, CDR1 SEHNR and CDR2 FQNEAQ (reference sequence). CDR3 length: 15 residues. Trimming pared 1 base from V and 8 bases from J, leaving 12 bases between. For the CDR3, the DNA is TGTGCCAGCAGCTTAGGTGTGGCGGAGGATTCACCCCTCCACTTT. It yields the protein CASSLGVAEDSPLHF.

The rearrangement links TRBV15 to TRBJ1-4, with D maybe TRBD1 (5 bases). CDR1 is LNHNV, CDR2 YYDKDF, per germline (reference sequence). Trimming left V 6 bases short and J 5 bases short, with 13 bases between. CDR3 length: 14 residues. The chain's CDR3 is CATRGPAGNEKLFF. The CDR3 DNA follows: TGTGCCACCAGGGGGCCCGCCGGGAATGAAAAACTGTTTTTT.

In DNA, the CDR3 is TGTGCCAGCAGCTTACAGGGGCCCTCCTACGAGCAGTACTTC. It yields the protein CASSLQGPSYEQYF. The chain employs TRBV7-9 and TRBJ2-7; perhaps TRBD1 as D (6 bases). Trimming removed 2 bases at V and 0 bases at J, with 8 bases between. Germline V gene sequence: CDR1 SEHNR, CDR2 FQNEAQ (reference sequence). The CDR3 runs to 14 residues.

This chain joins TRBV5-1 and TRBJ1-1, with D unresolved. V lost 3 bases, J lost 0 bases, and 15 bases lay in between. Germline V gene data show CDR1 as SGHRS and CDR2 as YFSETQ. The CDR3 loop spans 16 amino acids. The CDR3 spells CASSSPGGMLNTEAFF. The CDR3 bases are TGCGCCAGCAGCTCCCCAGGAGGGATGTTGAACACTGAAGCTTTCTTT.

Points on this clone: The identical CDR3 is also encoded by other nucleotide sequences in the sample. This rearrangement joins TRBV12-3 or TRBV12-4 to TRBJ1-1, with D possibly TRBD1 on 5 matching bases. V was trimmed by 2 bases and J by 4 bases, leaving 5 bases between them. The CDR3 is 12 amino acids. CDR3 loop: CASSLRGTEAFF. In DNA form, the CDR3 reads TGTGCCAGCAGTTTAAGGGGCACTGAAGCTTTCTTT.

The chain has TRBV6-2 or TRBV6-3 and TRBJ1-2; weak D call: TRBD1 (5 bases). Per germline, CDR1 MNHEY and CDR2 SVGEGT. The CDR3 loop spans 12 amino acids. Trimming pared 6 bases from V and 8 bases from J, leaving 13 bases between. CDR3 in DNA: TGTGCCAGCAGCCCAAGGGAGGGGGGCTACACCTTC. Translating gives CASSPREGGYTF.

In this sample, this clone turned up a few times. The genes are TRBV7-6 and TRBJ1-1; 7 positions match TRBD1. CDR1 is SGHVS, CDR2 FNYEAQ, per germline. This CDR3 has 15 amino acids. With 4 bases clipped from V and 6 bases from J, the junction kept 11 bases outside the gene matches. The CDR3 protein is CASSSGWGTGAEAFF. In DNA, the CDR3 is TGTGCCAGCAGCTCCGGATGGGGAACAGGGGCTGAAGCTTTCTTT.

The J gene is TRBJ1-4, the V gene TRBV12-3 or TRBV12-4; no definite D call. Trimming took off 3 bases at V and 8 bases at J, with 4 bases between the two ends. This CDR3 is 11 amino acids long. The CDR3 loop reads CASSFSEKLFF. The CDR3 nucleotides read TGTGCCAGCAGTTTTTCGGAAAAACTGTTTTTT.

This CDR3 is CASSLITGGTGELFF. The DNA for the CDR3 is TGTGCCAGCAGCTTAATTACAGGGGGCACCGGGGAGCTGTTTTTT. The chain recombines TRBV7-3 with TRBJ2-2; 8 bases are shared with TRBD1. Losses at the gene ends were 1 base for V and 4 bases for J; bases not matched to a gene: 2. Germline V lookup: CDR1 SGHTA, CDR2 FQGTGA. This CDR3 contains 15 residues.

This sequence joins TRBV19 and TRBJ2-2, with D maybe TRBD2 (6 bases). In germline, CDR1 is LNHDA, CDR2 SQIVND (reference sequence). V shed 3 bases and J shed 8 bases, with 19 bases lying between them. The CDR3 is 16 amino acids. This CDR3 reads CASSMTGTGGWGELFF. CDR3 DNA sequence: TGTGCCAGTAGTATGACCGGGACTGGGGGTTGGGGGGAGCTGTTTTTT.

V usage is TRBV19 and J usage is TRBJ2-4; D remains ambiguous. The CDR3 consists of 11 residues. Germline CDR1 reads LNHDA; CDR2 reads SQIVND (reference sequence). The V and J ends lost 1 base and 10 bases respectively, with 5 bases between them. In nucleotides, the CDR3 is TGTGCCAGTAGTATAGGAGATATTCAGTACTTC. It encodes CASSIGDIQYF.

This chain connects TRBV7-3 to TRBJ1-2; 8 bases fit TRBD1. Germline V lookup: CDR1 SGHTA, CDR2 FQGTGA. The V and J ends lost 5 bases and 0 bases, in that order; junction bases with no gene match: 2. The CDR3 covers 14 residues. This chain's CDR3 is CASSVTGANYGYTF. CDR3 DNA sequence: TGTGCCAGCAGCGTGACAGGGGCTAACTATGGCTACACCTTC.

The chain uses TRBV4-1 and TRBJ2-3; D is perhaps TRBD2 (5 bases). The V end lost 0 bases, the J end lost 1 base, and 8 bases lay between the germline ends. Germline-derived CDR1 and CDR2 are MGHRA and YSYEKL. CDR3 length: 15 residues. CDR3 DNA: TGCGCCAGCAGCCAAGATAGTAGCGGCACAGATACGCAGTATTTT. Amino acids: CASSQDSSGTDTQYF.

The V call is TRBV7-3, the J call TRBJ2-3; D is perhaps TRBD1 (5 bases). The V gene lost 0 bases and the J gene lost 2 bases, with 15 bases spanning the gap. This CDR3 region has 17 residues. The germline V gene has CDR1 SGHTA and CDR2 FQGTGA. The CDR3 here is CASSLTSSGQITDTQYF. In nucleotides, the CDR3 is TGTGCCAGCAGCTTAACCTCGTCAGGGCAGATCACAGATACGCAGTATTTT.

The J gene is TRBJ1-5, the V gene TRBV19, with D perhaps TRBD1 (6 bases). The CDR3 covers 12 residues. The V end was cut by 10 bases, the J end by 5 bases, with 12 bases between. Germline V gives CDR1 LNHDA, CDR2 SQIVND (reference sequence). CDR3 residues: CATNEGDQPQHF. The CDR3 nucleotides read TGTGCCACCAACGAGGGGGATCAGCCCCAGCATTTT.

CDR3 DNA: TGTGCCAGCAGCTTAGCGGGGGGGCTTTTAGAGACCCAGTACTTC. Protein: CASSLAGGLLETQYF. This rearrangement joins TRBV7-9 to TRBJ2-5, with a tentative D call TRBD2 (7 bases). V lost 0 bases and J 4 bases, leaving 12 bases between the germline ends. Per germline, CDR1 SEHNR and CDR2 FQNEAQ (reference sequence). The CDR3 consists of 15 residues.

The chain uses TRBV5-4 and TRBJ2-7; 9 nucleotides match TRBD2. V lost 4 bases and J lost 3; bases outside the gene matches: 8. The CDR3 contains 15 residues. Germline CDR1 SGHNT, CDR2 YYREEE (reference sequence). CDR3 loop: CASSIGTSPDYEQYF. CDR3 in DNA: TGTGCCAGCAGCATTGGGACTAGCCCTGACTACGAGCAGTACTTC.

The genes are TRBV29-1 and TRBJ1-1; D remains ambiguous. The germline CDR1 and CDR2 sequences are SQVTM and ANQGSEA. Trimming left V 4 bases short and J 11 bases short, with 14 bases between. This CDR3 is 11 amino acids long. The DNA for the CDR3 is TGCAGCGTTGGGAGGGAGGTCCGCGCTTTCTTT. Protein sequence: CSVGREVRAFF.

The V and J genes are TRBV7-8 and TRBJ1-6, with D possibly TRBD1 on 5 matching bases. Trimming stripped 2 bases from V and 7 bases from J, with 6 bases between. Germline values: CDR1 SGHVS, CDR2 FQNEAQ. The CDR3 runs 13 residues. DNA for the CDR3: TGTGCCAGCAGCTTACAGGGAAATTCACCCCTCCACTTT. It is translated as CASSLQGNSPLHF.

This rearrangement joins TRBV5-1 to TRBJ2-1, with 7 bases fitting TRBD2. In germline, CDR1 is SGHRS, CDR2 YFSETQ. This CDR3 is 14 amino acids long. Trimming removed 7 bases from V and 5 bases from J; junction bases left unmatched: 9. CDR3 protein: CASAGELKDNEQFF. As DNA, the CDR3 is TGCGCCAGCGCGGGGGAGCTAAAAGACAATGAGCAGTTCTTC. Full variable domain (missing parts from reference TRBV5-1 and TRBJ2-1): KAGVTQTPRYLIKTRGQQVTLSCSPISGHRSVSWYQQTPGQGLQFLFEYFSETQRNKGNFPGRFSGRQFSNSRSEMNVSTLELGDSALYLCASAGELKDNEQFFGPGTRLTVL.

V and J are TRBV19 and TRBJ1-5; 8 bases are a match to TRBD1. Unmatched junction bases numbered 5, after V lost 5 bases and J lost 14 bases. Germline V gives CDR1 LNHDA, CDR2 SQIVND (reference sequence). The CDR3 totals 11 residues. The CDR3 here is CASSGQGLKHF. In DNA, the CDR3 is TGTGCCAGTAGTGGACAGGGACTTAAGCATTTT.

Written as DNA, the CDR3 is TGTGCCAGCAGCCATTCCCAGACAGGGGTCTACGGGGGCGAGCAGTACTTC. It encodes CASSHSQTGVYGGEQYF. J is TRBJ2-7 and V is TRBV14; 8 bases are a match to TRBD1. The CDR3 runs to 17 residues. J gave up 6 bases and V 3 bases, and 16 bases lay outside the gene matches. Looked up from germline, CDR1 is SGHDN and CDR2 is FVKESK. Drawing the rest from reference TRBV14 and TRBJ2-7, the complete variable domain is EAGVTQFPSHSVIEKGQTVTLRCDPISGHDNLYWYRRVMGKEIKFLLHFVKESKQDESGMPNNRFLAERTGGTYSTLKVQPAELEDSGVYFCASSHSQTGVYGGEQYFGPGTRLTVT.

The CDR3 DNA reads as TGTGCCAGCAAGGGACAGTATAATTCACCCCTCCACTTT. As protein: CASKGQYNSPLHF. J is TRBJ1-6 and V is TRBV2; 7 nucleotides agree with TRBD1. CDR1 is SNHLY and CDR2 is FYNNEI in the germline V gene. V was pared by 7 bases and J by 4 bases, with 1 base of the junction left unmatched. This CDR3 has 13 residues.

The chain employs TRBV7-9 and TRBJ1-1, with a possible D match to TRBD1 (6 bases). There are 14 residues in the CDR3. Trimming took off 6 bases at V and 0 bases at J, with 11 bases between the two ends. CDR1 and CDR2 (germline): SEHNR, FQNEAQ (reference sequence). CDR3 in amino acids: CASSQQGLNTEAFF. The CDR3 DNA reads TGTGCCAGCAGTCAACAGGGTCTGAACACTGAAGCTTTCTTT.

The V call is TRBV24-1, the J call TRBJ2-1, with unresolved D. CDR3 length: 15 residues. Trimming took off 6 bases at V and 9 bases at J, with 20 bases between the two ends. From germline, CDR1 is KGHDR and CDR2 SFDVKD. Written as DNA, the CDR3 is TGTGCCACCAGTAGATCGTCAGCCTCGGAGAGTGAGCAGTTCTTC. It is translated as CATSRSSASESEQFF.

The chain joins TRBV5-1 to TRBJ2-3; the D gene is possibly TRBD1 (6 bases). V lost 6 bases and J 3 bases, leaving 11 bases between the germline ends. This CDR3 has 13 amino acids. Per germline, CDR1 SGHRS and CDR2 YFSETQ. CDR3 sequence (DNA): TGCGCCAGCAAGCGGACAGCTACAGATACGCAGTATTTT. Protein product: CASKRTATDTQYF.

The chain has TRBV19 and TRBJ1-5; 9 positions match TRBD1. Germline trimming cut 3 bases from V and 7 bases from J; bases unmatched to any gene: 7. The CDR3 consists of 15 residues. The germline CDR1 and CDR2 sequences are LNHDA and SQIVND (reference sequence). The CDR3 DNA follows: TGTGCCAGTAGTATTCCGGGACAGGGACCCCAGCCCCAGCATTTT. Its protein product is CASSIPGQGPQPQHF.

V gene TRBV6-5 combines with J gene TRBJ1-2, with TRBD1 matching 7 bases. The CDR3 is 13 residues long. CDR1 MNHEY and CDR2 SVGAGI come from the germline V gene. V lost 2 bases and J lost 3; bases outside the gene matches: 0. The CDR3, as DNA: TGTGCCAGCAGTTACAGGGGGCACTATGGCTACACCTTC. Amino acid sequence: CASSYRGHYGYTF.